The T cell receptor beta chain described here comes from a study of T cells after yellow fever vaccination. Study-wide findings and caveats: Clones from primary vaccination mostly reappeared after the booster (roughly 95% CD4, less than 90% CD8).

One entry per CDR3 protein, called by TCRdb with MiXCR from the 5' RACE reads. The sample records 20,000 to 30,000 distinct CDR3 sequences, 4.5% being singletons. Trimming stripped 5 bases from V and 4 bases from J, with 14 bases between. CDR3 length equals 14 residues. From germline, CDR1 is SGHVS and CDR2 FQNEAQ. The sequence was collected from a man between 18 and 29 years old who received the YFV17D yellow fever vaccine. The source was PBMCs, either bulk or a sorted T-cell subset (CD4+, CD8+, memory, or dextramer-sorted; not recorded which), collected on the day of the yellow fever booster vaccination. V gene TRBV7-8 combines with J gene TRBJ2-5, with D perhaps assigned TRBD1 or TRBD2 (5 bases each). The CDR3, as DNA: TGTGCCAGCAGCCCCCAGGGAGTTCTAGAGACCCAGTACTTC. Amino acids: CASSPQGVLETQYF.